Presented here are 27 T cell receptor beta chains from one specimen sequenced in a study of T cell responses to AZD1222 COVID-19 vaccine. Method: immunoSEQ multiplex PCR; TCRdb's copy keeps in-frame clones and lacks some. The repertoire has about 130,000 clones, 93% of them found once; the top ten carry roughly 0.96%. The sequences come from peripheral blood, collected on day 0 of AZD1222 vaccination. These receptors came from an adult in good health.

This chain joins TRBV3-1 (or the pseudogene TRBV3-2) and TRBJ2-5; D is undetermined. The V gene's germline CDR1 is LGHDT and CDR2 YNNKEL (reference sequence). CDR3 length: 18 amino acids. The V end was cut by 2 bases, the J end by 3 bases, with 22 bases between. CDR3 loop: CASSQKTALHYPEETQYF. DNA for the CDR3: TGTGCCAGCAGCCAAAAAACAGCACTTCATTACCCCGAAGAGACCCAGTACTTC.

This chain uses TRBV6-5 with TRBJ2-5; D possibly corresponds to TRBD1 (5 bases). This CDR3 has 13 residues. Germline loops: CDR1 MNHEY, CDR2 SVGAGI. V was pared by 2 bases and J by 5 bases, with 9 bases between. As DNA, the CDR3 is TGTGCCAGCAGTTACAGGCCAGGGGAGACCCAGTACTTC. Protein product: CASSYRPGETQYF.

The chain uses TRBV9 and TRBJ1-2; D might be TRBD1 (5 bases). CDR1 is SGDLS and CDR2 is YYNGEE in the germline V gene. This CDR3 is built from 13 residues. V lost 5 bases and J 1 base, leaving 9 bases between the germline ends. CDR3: CASRRGDNYGYTF. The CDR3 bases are TGTGCCAGCAGGAGAGGGGATAACTATGGCTACACCTTC.

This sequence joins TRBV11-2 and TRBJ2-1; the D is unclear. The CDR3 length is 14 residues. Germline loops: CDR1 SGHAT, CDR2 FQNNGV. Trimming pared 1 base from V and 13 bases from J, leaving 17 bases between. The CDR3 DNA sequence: TGTGCCAGCAGCTTAGGCTTGCCCTCACCTGATCAGTTCTTC. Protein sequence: CASSLGLPSPDQFF.

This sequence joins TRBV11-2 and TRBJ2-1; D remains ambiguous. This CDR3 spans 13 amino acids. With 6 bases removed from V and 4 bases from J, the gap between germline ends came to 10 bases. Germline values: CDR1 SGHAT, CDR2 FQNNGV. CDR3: CASSSAGYNEQFF. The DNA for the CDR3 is TGTGCCAGCAGTAGTGCTGGGTACAATGAGCAGTTCTTC.

The CDR3 DNA is TGCAGTGCTAGTAACTTCTCTGGAAACACCATATATTTT. This gives the protein CSASNFSGNTIYF. This chain uses TRBV20-1 with TRBJ1-3; D uncertain. CDR3 length equals 13 residues. Germline V gene lookup returns CDR1 DFQATT and CDR2 SNEGSKA (reference sequence). V shed 3 bases and J shed 0 bases, with 6 bases lying between them.

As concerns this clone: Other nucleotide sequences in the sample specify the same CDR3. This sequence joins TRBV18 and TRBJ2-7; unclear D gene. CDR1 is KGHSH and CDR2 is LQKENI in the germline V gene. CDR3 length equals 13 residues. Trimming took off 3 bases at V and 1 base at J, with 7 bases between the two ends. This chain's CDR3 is CASSPPGSYEQYF. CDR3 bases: TGTGCCAGCTCACCCCCAGGATCCTACGAGCAGTACTTC.

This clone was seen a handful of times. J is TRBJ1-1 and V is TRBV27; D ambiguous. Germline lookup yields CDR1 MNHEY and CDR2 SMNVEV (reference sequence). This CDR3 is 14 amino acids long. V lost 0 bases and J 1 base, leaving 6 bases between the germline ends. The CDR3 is CASSLSDSNTEAFF. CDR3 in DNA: TGTGCCAGCAGTTTATCCGATTCGAACACTGAAGCTTTCTTT.

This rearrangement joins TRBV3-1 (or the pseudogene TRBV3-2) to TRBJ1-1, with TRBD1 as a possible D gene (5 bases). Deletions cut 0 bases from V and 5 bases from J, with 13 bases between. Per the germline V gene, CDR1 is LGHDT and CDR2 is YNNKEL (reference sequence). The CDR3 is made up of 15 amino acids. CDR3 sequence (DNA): TGTGCCAGCAGCCAAGATACGTTTGGGGGAACTGAAGCTTTCTTT. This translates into CASSQDTFGGTEAFF.

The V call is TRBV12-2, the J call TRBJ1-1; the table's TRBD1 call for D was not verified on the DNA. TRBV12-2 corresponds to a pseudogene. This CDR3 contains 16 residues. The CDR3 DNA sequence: TGTGCAAGTCGCTTACGCCCCCAAGGGGAGAACACTGAAGCTTTCTTT. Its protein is CASRLRPQGENTEAFF.

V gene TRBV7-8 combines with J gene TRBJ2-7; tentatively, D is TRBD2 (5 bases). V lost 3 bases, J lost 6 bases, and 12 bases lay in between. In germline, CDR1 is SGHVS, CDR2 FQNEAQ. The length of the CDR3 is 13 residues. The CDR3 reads CASSFRGSGEQYF. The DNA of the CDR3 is TGTGCCAGCAGCTTTCGAGGGTCAGGCGAGCAGTACTTC.

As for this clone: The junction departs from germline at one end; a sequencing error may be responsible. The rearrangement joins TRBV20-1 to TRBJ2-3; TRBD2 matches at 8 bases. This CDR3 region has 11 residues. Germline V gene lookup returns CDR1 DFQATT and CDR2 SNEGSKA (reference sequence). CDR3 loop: CSAGTGTSRHF. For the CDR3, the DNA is TGCAGTGCTGGGACCGGGACTAGTCGCCATTTT.

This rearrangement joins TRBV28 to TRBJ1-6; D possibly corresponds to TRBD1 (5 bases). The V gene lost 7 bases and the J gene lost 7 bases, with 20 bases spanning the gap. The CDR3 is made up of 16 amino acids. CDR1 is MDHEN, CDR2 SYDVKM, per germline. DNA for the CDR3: TGTGCCAGCAATTTGGGGCGTGCACCCCGAAATTCACCCCTCCACTTT. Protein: CASNLGRAPRNSPLHF.

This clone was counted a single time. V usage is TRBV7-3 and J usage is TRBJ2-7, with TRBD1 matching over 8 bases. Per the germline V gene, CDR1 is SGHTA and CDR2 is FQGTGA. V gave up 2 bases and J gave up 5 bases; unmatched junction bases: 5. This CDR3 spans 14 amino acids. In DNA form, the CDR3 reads TGTGCCAGCAGCTTAGGGGGACAGGTCAACGAGCAGTACTTC. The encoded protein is CASSLGGQVNEQYF.

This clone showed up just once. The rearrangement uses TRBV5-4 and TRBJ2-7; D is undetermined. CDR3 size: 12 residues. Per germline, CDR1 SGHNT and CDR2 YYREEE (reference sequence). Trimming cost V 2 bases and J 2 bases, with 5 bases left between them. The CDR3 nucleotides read TGTGCCAGCAGCTTCGGACCCTACGAGCAGTACTTC. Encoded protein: CASSFGPYEQYF.

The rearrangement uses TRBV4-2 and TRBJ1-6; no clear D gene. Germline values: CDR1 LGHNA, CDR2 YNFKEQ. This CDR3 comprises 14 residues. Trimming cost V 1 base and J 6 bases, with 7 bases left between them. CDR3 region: CASSQVGGNSPLHF. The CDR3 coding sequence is TGTGCCAGCAGCCAAGTTGGCGGTAATTCACCCCTCCACTTT.

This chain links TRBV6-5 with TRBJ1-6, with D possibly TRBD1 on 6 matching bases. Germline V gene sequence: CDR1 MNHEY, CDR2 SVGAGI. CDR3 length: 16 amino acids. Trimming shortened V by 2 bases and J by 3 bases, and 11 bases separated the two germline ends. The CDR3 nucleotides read TGTGCCAGCAGTTACAAGGCAGGGGTCTATAATTCACCCCTCCACTTT. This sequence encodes CASSYKAGVYNSPLHF.

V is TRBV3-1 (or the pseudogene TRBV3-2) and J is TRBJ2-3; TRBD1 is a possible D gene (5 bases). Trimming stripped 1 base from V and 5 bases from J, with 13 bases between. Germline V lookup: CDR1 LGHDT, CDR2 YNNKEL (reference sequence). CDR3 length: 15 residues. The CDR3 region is CASSQGTEGVDTQYF. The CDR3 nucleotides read TGTGCCAGCAGCCAAGGTACTGAAGGGGTAGATACGCAGTATTTT.

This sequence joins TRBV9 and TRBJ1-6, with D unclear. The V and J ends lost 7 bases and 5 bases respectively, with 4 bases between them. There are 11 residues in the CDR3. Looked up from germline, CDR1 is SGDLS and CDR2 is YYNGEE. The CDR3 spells CASQDNSPLHF. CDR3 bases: TGTGCCAGCCAGGATAATTCACCCCTCCACTTT.

Here the CDR3 DNA reads TGTGCCAGCAGCATGACAGGAGCGAACACCGGGGAGCTGTTTTTT. It codes for CASSMTGANTGELFF. The chain recombines TRBV7-9 with TRBJ2-2; possibly TRBD1 for D (6 bases). Germline V gives CDR1 SEHNR, CDR2 FQNEAQ (reference sequence). The V and J ends lost 5 bases and 0 bases respectively, with 10 bases between them. This CDR3 has 15 amino acids.

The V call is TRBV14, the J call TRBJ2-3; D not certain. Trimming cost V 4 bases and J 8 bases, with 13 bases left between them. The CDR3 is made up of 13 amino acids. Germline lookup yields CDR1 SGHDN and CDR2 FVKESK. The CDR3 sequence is CASSPSLQLTQYF. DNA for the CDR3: TGTGCCAGCAGCCCTTCGTTACAACTTACGCAGTATTTT.

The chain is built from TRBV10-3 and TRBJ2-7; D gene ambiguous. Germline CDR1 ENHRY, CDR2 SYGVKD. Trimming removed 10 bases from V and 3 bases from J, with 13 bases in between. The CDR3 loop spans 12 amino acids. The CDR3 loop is CATQEGRYEQYF. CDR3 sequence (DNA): TGTGCCACGCAGGAAGGGCGCTACGAGCAGTACTTC.

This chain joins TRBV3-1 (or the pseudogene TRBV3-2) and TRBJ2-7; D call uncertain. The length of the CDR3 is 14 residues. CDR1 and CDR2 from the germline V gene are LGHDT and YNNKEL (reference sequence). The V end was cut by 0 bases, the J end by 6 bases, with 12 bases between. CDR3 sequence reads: CASSQDGSALEQYF. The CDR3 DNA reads TGTGCCAGCAGCCAAGACGGGTCGGCTCTCGAGCAGTACTTC.

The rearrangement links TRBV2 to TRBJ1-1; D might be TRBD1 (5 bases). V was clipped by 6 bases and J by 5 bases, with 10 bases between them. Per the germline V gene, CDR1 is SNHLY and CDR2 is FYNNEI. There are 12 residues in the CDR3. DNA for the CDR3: TGTGCCAGCAGGGGGGATCCAACTGAAGCTTTCTTT. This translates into CASRGDPTEAFF.

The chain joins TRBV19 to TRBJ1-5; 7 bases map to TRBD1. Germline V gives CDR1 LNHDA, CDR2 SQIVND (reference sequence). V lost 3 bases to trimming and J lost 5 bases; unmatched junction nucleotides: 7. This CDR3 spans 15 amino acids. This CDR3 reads CASSIDRDFYQPQHF. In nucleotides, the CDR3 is TGTGCCAGTAGTATTGACAGGGATTTTTATCAGCCCCAGCATTTT.

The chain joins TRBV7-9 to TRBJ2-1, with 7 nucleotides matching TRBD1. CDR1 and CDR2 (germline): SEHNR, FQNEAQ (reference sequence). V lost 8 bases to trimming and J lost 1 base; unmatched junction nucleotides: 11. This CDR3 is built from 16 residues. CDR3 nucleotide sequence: TGTGCCAGCTCACCCGCAAGGGGGCAATCCTACAATGAGCAGTTCTTC. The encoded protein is CASSPARGQSYNEQFF.

CDR3 sequence (DNA): TGTGCCAGCAGCCATAAGGGTGATCAGCCCCAGCATTTT. Its translation is CASSHKGDQPQHF. V is TRBV3-1 (or the pseudogene TRBV3-2) and J is TRBJ1-5; D uncertain. V lost 3 bases and J 5 bases, leaving 8 bases between the germline ends. The CDR3 is 13 residues long. The germline V gene encodes CDR1 LGHDT and CDR2 YNNKEL (reference sequence).